A selection of T cell receptor beta chains follows, all from one sample in a study of CD8+CD57+ T cells in acquired aplastic anemia. TCRdb redid the calling of the reads with MiXCR, one entry per CDR3 protein. The repertoire holds approximately 250,000 distinct CDR3 sequences, with around 82% as singletons. The sequenced sample was sorted CD4+, CD8+, or CD8+CD57+ T cells (not recorded which) from PBMCs. All receptors come from a human donor with aplastic anemia. Each CDR3 is given with its conserved first and last residue. Fields, in order: D gene, V gene, clone size, J gene, CDR3 protein, CDR3 DNA. A D gene is named only where the DNA matches it firmly. The size field is filled for only some rows; it gives once, few, many or a size class.

D gene: NA
V gene: TRBV7-3
clone size: NA
J gene: TRBJ1-1
CDR3 protein: CASTPVLQGGTNTEAFF
CDR3 DNA: TGCGCCAGCACCCCGGTACTTCAGGGAGGTACGAACACTGAAGCTTTCTTT

D gene: NA
V gene: TRBV5-1
clone size: NA
J gene: TRBJ2-3
CDR3 protein: CASSPVQGGDTQYF
CDR3 DNA: TGCGCCAGCAGCCCCGTCCAGGGGGGGGATACGCAGTATTTT

D gene: NA
V gene: TRBV9
clone size: NA
J gene: TRBJ1-5
CDR3 protein: CASSLGGGADKQHF
CDR3 DNA: TGTGCCAGCAGCCTGGGGGGAGGTGCCGATAAGCAGCATTTT

D gene: NA
V gene: TRBV19
clone size: few
J gene: TRBJ2-5
CDR3 protein: CASTRGNQPQYF
CDR3 DNA: TGTGCCAGTACCCGTGGCAATCAGCCCCAGTACTTC

D gene: NA
V gene: TRBV15
clone size: NA
J gene: TRBJ2-3
CDR3 protein: CATSREEGGVGTQYF
CDR3 DNA: TGTGCCACCAGCAGAGAAGAGGGGGGGGTTGGTACGCAGTATTTT

D gene: TRBD2
V gene: TRBV10-2
clone size: once
J gene: TRBJ2-1
CDR3 protein: CAIGTSGPYNEQFF
CDR3 DNA: TGCGCCATCGGGACTAGCGGGCCTTACAATGAGCAGTTCTTC

D gene: TRBD1
V gene: TRBV15
clone size: once
J gene: TRBJ1-1
CDR3 protein: CASSRGGEANTEAFF
CDR3 DNA: TGTGCCAGCAGCAGGGGGGGCGAGGCGAACACTGAAGCTTTCTTT

D gene: TRBD2
V gene: TRBV7-8
clone size: few
J gene: TRBJ2-3
CDR3 protein: CASSFAGGPATLSF
CDR3 DNA: TGTGCCAGCAGCTTTGCGGGAGGTCCCGCTACGCTGTCTTTT

D gene: TRBD1
V gene: TRBV7-8
clone size: NA
J gene: TRBJ2-3
CDR3 protein: CANSFHPDGTAHSF
CDR3 DNA: TGTGCCAACAGCTTTCATCCAGACGGGACAGCCCATTCCTTT

D gene: TRBD1
V gene: TRBV7-6
clone size: NA
J gene: TRBJ2-1
CDR3 protein: CASSPAGGTGNSIEQFF
CDR3 DNA: TGTGCCAGCAGCCCAGCAGGGGGCACTGGAAACTCCATAGAGCAGTTCTTC

D gene: NA
V gene: TRBV9
clone size: NA
J gene: TRBJ1-1
CDR3 protein: CASSIGDYPLVNTEAFF
CDR3 DNA: TGTGCCAGCAGCATCGGGGACTATCCCCTGGTGAACACTGAAGCTTTCTTT

D gene: NA
V gene: TRBV12-3/TRBV12-4
clone size: NA
J gene: TRBJ1-1
CDR3 protein: CAPSYYGGGEAFF
CDR3 DNA: TGTGCCCCAAGTTACTATGGCGGGGGTGAAGCTTTCTTT

D gene: NA
V gene: TRBV5-1
clone size: NA
J gene: TRBJ2-3
CDR3 protein: CASGVVASDTQYF
CDR3 DNA: TGCGCCAGCGGGGTCGTGGCCTCAGATACGCAGTATTTT

D gene: TRBD2
V gene: TRBV19
clone size: NA
J gene: TRBJ2-1
CDR3 protein: CASSGAGGAYNEQFF
CDR3 DNA: TGTGCCAGCAGTGGGGCGGGGGGGGCCTACAATGAGCAGTTCTTC

D gene: NA
V gene: TRBV7-6
clone size: NA
J gene: TRBJ1-2
CDR3 protein: CASSLARDTLVYGYTF
CDR3 DNA: TGTGCCAGCAGCTTAGCGAGGGACACGCTCGTATATGGCTACACCTTC

D gene: NA
V gene: TRBV2
clone size: once
J gene: TRBJ2-3
CDR3 protein: CASRGRTVADTQYF
CDR3 DNA: TGTGCCAGCAGGGGGCGAACGGTTGCAGATACGCAGTATTTT